Below, 6 T cell receptor beta chains from the same sample are listed, as sequenced in a study of OX40 agonist ivuxolimab in advanced cancers. This table comes from immunoSEQ multiplex PCR, and its TCRdb copy is limited to in-frame clones, with some not included. This table holds roughly 53,000 clones, 80% to 85% found once. Material: CD4+ or CD8+ T cells sorted from blood, obtained in a trial of the OX40 agonist ivuxolimab. All receptors come from an adult with an advanced solid tumor such as melanoma, head and neck, liver or kidney cancer.

This clone appeared once. The CDR3 bases are TGTGCCAGTAAGCCGGGACAGGGAACGCCTAATGAAAAACTGTTTTTT. This translates into CASKPGQGTPNEKLFF. The chain employs TRBV19 and TRBJ1-4, with TRBD1 matching 9 bases. V gave up 7 bases and J gave up 3 bases; unmatched junction bases: 9. The CDR3 has 16 amino acids. From germline, CDR1 is LNHDA and CDR2 SQIVND (reference sequence).

The gene calls are TRBV6-9 and TRBJ1-3, with 8 nucleotides matching TRBD1. This CDR3 spans 15 amino acids. V was clipped by 4 bases and J by 0 bases; unmatched bases: 2. Looked up from germline, CDR1 is MNHGY and CDR2 is SVAAGI. This CDR3 reads CASSLQGDSGNTIYF. The CDR3, as DNA: TGTGCCAGCAGTTTACAGGGGGACTCTGGAAACACCATATATTTT.

V and J are TRBV5-1 and TRBJ2-7; TRBD1 is a possible D gene (6 bases). The V and J ends lost 4 bases and 3 bases respectively, with 17 bases between them. This CDR3 has 15 amino acids. Per the germline V gene, CDR1 is SGHRS and CDR2 is YFSETQ. This CDR3 reads CASSADDTGYYEQYF. The CDR3 nucleotides read TGCGCCAGCAGCGCGGATGATACAGGGTACTACGAGCAGTACTTC.

The gene calls are TRBV6-6 and TRBJ1-2; 7 positions match TRBD1. The germline CDR1 and CDR2 sequences are MNHNY and SVGAGI (reference sequence). The J segment lost 5 bases and the V segment lost 6 bases, leaving 9 bases of the junction unmatched. The CDR3 extends over 14 amino acids. CDR3 in amino acids: CASSPRDRDYGYTF. CDR3 coding DNA: TGTGCCAGCAGCCCCAGAGACAGGGATTATGGCTACACCTTC.

This rearrangement joins TRBV7-8 to TRBJ2-7; 7 bases fit TRBD2. V lost 1 base and J lost 3; bases outside the gene matches: 9. Per germline, CDR1 SGHVS and CDR2 FQNEAQ. The CDR3 extends over 16 amino acids. The CDR3 DNA is TGTGCCAGCAGCTTAGTCATAGCGGGTGGGAACTACGAGCAGTACTTC. Its translation: CASSLVIAGGNYEQYF.

This clone was detected only once. The CDR3 loop reads CASSLVFLEGAEAFF. The CDR3 DNA sequence: TGTGCCAGCAGCTTAGTTTTCTTAGAGGGGGCTGAAGCTTTCTTT. V usage is TRBV11-2 and J usage is TRBJ1-1; D possibly corresponds to TRBD1 (6 bases). The CDR3 totals 15 residues. Germline V CDR1 and CDR2: SGHAT, FQNNGV. V lost 1 base and J lost 6, with 15 bases in between.